The present T cell receptor (beta chain) was sequenced within a study of Tregs in tolerant kidney transplant recipients. Only a few counts were recorded for this clone. The target antigen is unknown. Notes on the study in general: This study did not directly address biological reproducibility.

The V gene end was trimmed by 6 bases and the J gene end by 5 bases; junction bases not matched to a gene: 4. CDR1 is GTSNPN and CDR2 is SVGIG in the germline V gene (reference sequence). The CDR3 runs 13 residues. Libraries were prepared by immunoSEQ multiplex PCR; TCRdb keeps only in-frame clonotypes and omits some of them. The sample records 240,000 or so clones, roughly four fifths being singletons. Thawed PBMCs were FACS-sorted into unstimulated CD4+CD25+CD127- regulatory T cells, CD4+CD25- non-regulatory cells, CD4 and CD8 cells. The TCR sequence derives from a human donor in good health. Sequencing was carried out using CD4+ T cells from blood. The chain is built from TRBV30 and TRBJ1-4, with 9 bases lining up with TRBD1. This CDR3 reads CACGQGQNEKLFF. CDR3 bases: TGTGCCTGCGGACAGGGGCAAAATGAAAAACTGTTTTTT.